This TCR beta chain was recorded in a study of cytomegalovirus exposure and HLA in healthy donors. Study-wide points: In vitro experiments confirmed that three CMV-associated chains were specific for CMV antigens. The study carried out a later analysis of TCR beta sequences. It associated approximately 16,000 of them with specific HLA alleles at a false discovery rate of 0.05.

The PCR contained 60 Vbeta and 13 Jbeta primers. Sequencing used immunoSEQ multiplex PCR; TCRdb keeps in-frame clones, though not all of them. This table holds about 190,000 clones, approximately 82% found once. V shed 3 bases and J shed 1 base, with 15 bases lying between them. Looked up from germline, CDR1 is KGHSH and CDR2 is LQKENI. The CDR3 has 16 residues. With respect to this clone: Its antigen is currently unknown.

Sequencing input: PBMCs. The V gene is TRBV18, the J gene TRBJ2-5; D perhaps matches TRBD1 (6 bases). The receptor was isolated from a man aged 40-50 years in good health and CMV-seropositive. CDR3 coding DNA: TGTGCCAGCTCACCTATGGCCGGGACACTCCAAGAGACCCAGTACTTC. It encodes CASSPMAGTLQETQYF.